This T cell receptor (beta chain) was observed in a study of molecular identifiers for immune sequencing clone quantification. Study outcomes and limitations: Because of identical TCR molecules sharing a barcode, sizes of highly expanded clones could be underestimated.

The V end was cut by 7 bases, the J end by 1 base, with 16 bases between. Per the germline V gene, CDR1 is GTSNPN and CDR2 is SVGIG (reference sequence). The CDR3 is 15 residues long. To note about this clonotype: Its antigen is currently unknown.

The bulk TCR libraries were made with methods described before and with listed TCR primers. TCRdb fed the PCR reads into MiXCR, producing one record per CDR3 protein. This sample yields about 510,000 distinct CDR3 sequences, of which less than 30% are seen a single time; under 0.85% belongs to the top ten. The receptor was isolated from a human donor in good health. Some libraries in this study had Jurkat cell RNA spiked in. Sample: naive CD8+ T cells from blood, with Jurkat cell RNA spiked in. Subset noted: FACS-sorted CD8+CD4-CCR7+CD45RA+ naive T cells. V is TRBV30 and J is TRBJ2-2; TRBD2 might be the D (5 bases). In DNA form, the CDR3 reads TGTGCCTCAACATCTCGGGGATTGAACACCGGGGAGCTGTTTTTT. This codes for CASTSRGLNTGELFF.